A single sample is the source of the 18 T cell receptor beta chains below, sequenced in a study of T cells in Graves' hyperthyroidism and ophthalmopathy. The TCR beta CDR3 regions underwent amplification using RNA transcripts as the source. During a first-round RT-PCR of the TCR CDR3, the HTBI primer set was used. TCRdb recomputed calls from the multiplex PCR reads with MiXCR, one row per CDR3 protein. This sample yields roughly 300,000 distinct CDR3 sequences, of which 11% to 15% are seen a single time; around 23% belongs to the top ten. The specimen was blood. These receptors were taken from a woman in her twenties or thirties with Graves' hyperthyroidism.

Remarks on this clonotype: A junction boundary mismatches the germline segment, possibly from a read error. The V and J genes are TRBV7-6 and TRBJ2-6; D remains ambiguous. Germline values: CDR1 SGHVS, CDR2 FNYEAQ. The CDR3 runs 16 residues. The chain's CDR3 is CVSSPTRPSGTNVLTF. The CDR3 coding sequence is TGTGTCAGCAGCCCCACCAGGCCCTCTGGGACCAACGTCCTGACTTTC.

This clonotype was detected many times. This chain connects TRBV20-1 to TRBJ2-7; 8 bases are a match to TRBD1. CDR3 length equals 15 residues. V dropped 5 bases and J dropped 7; count of bases not matched to a gene: 16. Germline lookup yields CDR1 DFQATT and CDR2 SNEGSKA (reference sequence). For the CDR3, the DNA is TGCAGTGCTGGAGGCGGACAGGGCGGGTTCCGGGAGCAGTACTTC. It encodes CSAGGGQGGFREQYF.

In its sample, this clonotype was seen many times. CDR3 region: CASSPRQGREKLFF. CDR3 DNA: TGTGCCAGCAGCCCTCGACAGGGACGGGAAAAACTGTTTTTT. The J gene is TRBJ1-4, the V gene TRBV2, with 7 bases matching TRBD1. The germline V gene encodes CDR1 SNHLY and CDR2 FYNNEI. CDR3 size: 14 residues. Trimming at V came to 6 bases and at J to 8 bases, leaving 9 bases not matched to a gene.

CDR3 sequence: CASSVASGWELFF. CDR3 nucleotides: TGTGCCAGCAGCGTAGCGTCTGGGTGGGAGCTGTTTTTT. V is TRBV9 and J is TRBJ2-2; no clear D gene. CDR1 is SGDLS and CDR2 is YYNGEE in the germline V gene. V lost 0 bases, J lost 9 bases, and 9 bases lay in between. This CDR3 is 13 amino acids long.

Only a few counts were recorded for this clonotype. J is TRBJ2-1 and V is TRBV4-3; 7 bases agree with TRBD1. The CDR3 runs 15 residues. The germline V gene encodes CDR1 LGHNA and CDR2 YSLEER. The trim removed 4 bases at V and 9 bases at J, leaving 12 bases unmatched. CDR3 region: CASSRVGGDLGEQFF. CDR3 nucleotides: TGCGCCAGCAGCCGCGTAGGGGGCGATCTGGGTGAGCAGTTCTTC.

The J gene is TRBJ1-4, the V gene TRBV7-9, with a possible D match to TRBD1 (5 bases). Germline V lookup: CDR1 SEHNR, CDR2 FQNEAQ (reference sequence). Deletions cut 5 bases from V and 11 bases from J, with 15 bases between. The CDR3 totals 13 residues. The CDR3 DNA follows: TGTGCCAGCAGCCTCCCAGGGAAGTACAAACTGTTTTTT. It yields the protein CASSLPGKYKLFF.

This clonotype has ten or more counts. CDR3: CASSPGQGYTF. CDR3 in DNA: TGTGCCAGCAGTCCCGGACAGGGTTACACCTTC. The gene calls are TRBV6-1 and TRBJ1-2; 8 positions agree with TRBD1. Germline CDR1 MNHNS, CDR2 SASEGT. The length of the CDR3 is 11 residues. With V trimmed by 5 bases and J by 11 bases, 4 bases remained unmatched.

This clonotype occurred many times. This sequence joins TRBV2 and TRBJ2-7; 8 nucleotides match TRBD2. This CDR3 comprises 16 residues. CDR1 and CDR2 (germline): SNHLY, FYNNEI. Trimming cost V 4 bases and J 0 bases; bases outside gene matches: 8. The CDR3 reads CASSGNQRGSSYEQYF. The DNA of the CDR3 is TGTGCCAGCAGTGGAAACCAGCGGGGGAGCTCCTACGAGCAGTACTTC.

This clonotype was observed a few times. The V gene is TRBV4-2, the J gene TRBJ1-4; possible D gene TRBD1, 5 bases. V was trimmed by 4 bases and J by 8 bases, leaving 14 bases between them. The CDR3 loop spans 14 amino acids. Germline V lookup: CDR1 LGHNA, CDR2 YNFKEQ. CDR3 protein: CASSLGLGMEKLFF. The CDR3 DNA reads as TGTGCCAGCAGCCTGGGACTTGGAATGGAAAAACTGTTTTTT.

The chain is built from TRBV29-1 and TRBJ2-7; D is uncertain. This CDR3 spans 13 amino acids. The V gene's germline CDR1 is SQVTM and CDR2 ANQGSEA. Trimming pared 1 base from V and 3 bases from J, leaving 10 bases between. The CDR3 nucleotides are TGCAGCGTTGAAGGGCGAACGGGCTACGAGCAGTACTTC. As protein: CSVEGRTGYEQYF.

The chain carries TRBV12-3 or TRBV12-4 and TRBJ2-1; TRBD1 matches 7 bases. The CDR3 has 15 residues. V shed 6 bases, J shed 10 bases, and the junction held 15 bases outside the gene matches. The CDR3 loop reads CASSDRQGPGYEQFF. In DNA, the CDR3 is TGTGCCAGCAGCGACCGACAGGGCCCTGGCTACGAGCAGTTCTTC.

This clonotype was detected many times. The chain combines TRBV11-2 with TRBJ2-2; the match to TRBD2 covers 8 bases. The CDR3 runs 14 residues. Germline-derived CDR1 and CDR2 are SGHAT and FQNNGV. V was pared by 3 bases and J by 5 bases, with 2 bases of the junction left unmatched. The CDR3 bases are TGTGCCAGCAGCTTGAAGCGGGAGACCGGGGAGCTGTTTTTT. Translated, it gives CASSLKRETGELFF.

Many counts were recorded for this clonotype. This sequence joins TRBV2 and TRBJ1-1, with unresolved D. Looked up from germline, CDR1 is SNHLY and CDR2 is FYNNEI. V was shortened by 5 bases and J by 4 bases, with 11 bases between the two germline ends. This CDR3 comprises 13 residues. For the CDR3, the DNA is TGTGCCAGCAGTTTAACGGGTGGCACTGAAGCTTTCTTT. Translated: CASSLTGGTEAFF.

The chain uses TRBV3-1 and TRBJ2-3, with 9 bases fitting TRBD2. V dropped 7 bases and J dropped 2; count of bases not matched to a gene: 7. Germline V CDR1 and CDR2: LGHDT, YNNKEL (reference sequence). The CDR3 spans 15 residues. Here the CDR3 DNA reads TGTGCCAGCACCACTAGCGGGCTTAACACAGATACGCAGTATTTT. Protein: CASTTSGLNTDTQYF.

This clonotype was detected many times. The V gene is TRBV30, the J gene TRBJ1-1, with a weak D call TRBD1 (5 bases). The CDR3 is 12 amino acids. Trimming removed 5 bases from V and 1 base from J, with 8 bases in between. Per the germline V gene, CDR1 is GTSNPN and CDR2 is SVGIG (reference sequence). CDR3 DNA: TGTGCCTGGGATACAGGGAACACTGAAGCTTTCTTT. This sequence encodes CAWDTGNTEAFF.

The chain carries TRBV14 and TRBJ2-7; 13 nucleotides align to TRBD2. In germline, CDR1 is SGHDN, CDR2 FVKESK. The CDR3 loop spans 17 amino acids. Trimming cost V 4 bases and J 3 bases; bases outside gene matches: 9. The CDR3 sequence is CASSRTSGRAKHYEQYF. CDR3 nucleotides: TGTGCCAGCAGCCGAACTAGCGGGAGGGCCAAACACTACGAGCAGTACTTC. The full variable domain, its missing parts supplied by reference TRBV14 and TRBJ2-7, is EAGVTQFPSHSVIEKGQTVTLRCDPISGHDNLYWYRRVMGKEIKFLLHFVKESKQDESGMPNNRFLAERTGGTYSTLKVQPAELEDSGVYFCASSRTSGRAKHYEQYFGPGTRLTVT.

This clonotype occurred a few times. The chain joins TRBV7-9 to TRBJ2-4; a possible D gene is TRBD2 (6 bases). V gave up 5 bases and J gave up 0 bases, with 17 bases separating them. This CDR3 is built from 17 residues. Germline assignment: CDR1 SEHNR and CDR2 FQNEAQ (reference sequence). CDR3 DNA: TGTGCCAGCAGCCCCGTCGGCGGGAACCTAGCCAAAAACATTCAGTACTTC. As protein: CASSPVGGNLAKNIQYF.

This clonotype was found many times. The chain uses TRBV29-1 and TRBJ2-7; D gene ambiguous. Trimming removed 6 bases at V and 3 bases at J, with 15 bases between. There are 13 residues in the CDR3. Germline loops: CDR1 SQVTM, CDR2 ANQGSEA. CDR3 loop: CSVLDLLDYEQYF. The CDR3 DNA reads TGCAGCGTCCTAGATTTATTGGACTACGAGCAGTACTTC.